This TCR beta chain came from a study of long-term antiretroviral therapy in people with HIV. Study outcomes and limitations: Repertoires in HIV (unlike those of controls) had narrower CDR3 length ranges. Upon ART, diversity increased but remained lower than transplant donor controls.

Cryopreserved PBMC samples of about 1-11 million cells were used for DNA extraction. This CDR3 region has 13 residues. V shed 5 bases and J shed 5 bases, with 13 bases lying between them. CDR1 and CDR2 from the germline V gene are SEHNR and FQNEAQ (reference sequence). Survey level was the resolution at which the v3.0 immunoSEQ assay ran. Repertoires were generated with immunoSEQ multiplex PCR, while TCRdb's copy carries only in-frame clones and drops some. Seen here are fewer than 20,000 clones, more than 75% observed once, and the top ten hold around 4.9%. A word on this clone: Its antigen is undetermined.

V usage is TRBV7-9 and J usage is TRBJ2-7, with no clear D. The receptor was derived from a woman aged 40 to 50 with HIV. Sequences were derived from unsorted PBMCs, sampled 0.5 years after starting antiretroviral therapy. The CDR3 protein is CASSHPTSHEQYF. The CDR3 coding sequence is TGTGCCAGCAGCCATCCAACTTCGCACGAGCAGTACTTC.